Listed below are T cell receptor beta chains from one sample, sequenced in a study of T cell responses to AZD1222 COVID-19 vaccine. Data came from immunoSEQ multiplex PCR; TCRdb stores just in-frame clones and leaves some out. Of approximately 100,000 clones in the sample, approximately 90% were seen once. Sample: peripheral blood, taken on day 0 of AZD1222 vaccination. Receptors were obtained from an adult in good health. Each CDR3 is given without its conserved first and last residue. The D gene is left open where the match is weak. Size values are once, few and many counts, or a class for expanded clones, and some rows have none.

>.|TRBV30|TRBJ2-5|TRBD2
AWEREGRSETQY
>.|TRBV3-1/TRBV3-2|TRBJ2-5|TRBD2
ASSLRTSGRKETQY
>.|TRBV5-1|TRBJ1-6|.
ASSLGDRGNSPLH
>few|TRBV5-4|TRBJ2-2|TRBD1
ASSQDRGRTGELF
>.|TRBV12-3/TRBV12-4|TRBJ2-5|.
ASSLTGTETQY
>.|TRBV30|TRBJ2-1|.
AWSRGTNNEQF
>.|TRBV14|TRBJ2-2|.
ASSQDMAGELF
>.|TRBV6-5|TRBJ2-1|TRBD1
ANRGQGANEQF
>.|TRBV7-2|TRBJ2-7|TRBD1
ASSLPWTGNYEQY
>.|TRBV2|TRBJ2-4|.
ASSEGVAENIQY
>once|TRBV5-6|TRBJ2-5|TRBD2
ASTKKGTSGETQY
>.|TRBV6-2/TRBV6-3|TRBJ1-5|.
ASSRDGGNQPQH
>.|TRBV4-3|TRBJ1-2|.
ASSQDPGAPYGYT
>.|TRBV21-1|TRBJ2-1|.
ASSKLEEGEQF
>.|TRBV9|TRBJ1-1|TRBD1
ASSADNRGRGAF
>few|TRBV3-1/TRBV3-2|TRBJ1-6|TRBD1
ASSRTGVSYNSPLH
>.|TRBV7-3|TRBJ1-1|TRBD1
ASSPIGRGAEAF
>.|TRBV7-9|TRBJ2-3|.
ASRAMFGQADTQY
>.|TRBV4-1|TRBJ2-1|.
ASSHTMQRNYNEQF
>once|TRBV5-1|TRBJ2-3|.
ASSLRGDTQY
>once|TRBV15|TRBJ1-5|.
ATSHSRGGPQH
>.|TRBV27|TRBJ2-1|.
ASSFLGVEQF
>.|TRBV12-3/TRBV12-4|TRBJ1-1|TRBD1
ASRSTGGTEAF
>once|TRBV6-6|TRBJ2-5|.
ASKRTDFFGTQY
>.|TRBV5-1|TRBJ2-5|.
ASSTQGKETQY
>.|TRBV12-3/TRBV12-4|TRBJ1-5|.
ASKLDTNQPQH
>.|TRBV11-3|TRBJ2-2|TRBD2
ASSTGLAGGSGELF
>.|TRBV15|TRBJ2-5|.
ATSRAQVETQY
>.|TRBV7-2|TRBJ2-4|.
ASSSSGPKNIQY
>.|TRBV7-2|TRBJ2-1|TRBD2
ASSLVLAASYNEQF
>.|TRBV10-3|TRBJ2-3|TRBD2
AIRGLAGGGDTQY
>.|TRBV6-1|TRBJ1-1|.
ASSDLKSDF
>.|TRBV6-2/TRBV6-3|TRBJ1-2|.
ASSYGFVGGYT